This entry lists 5 T cell receptor beta chains sequenced from one sample in a study of shared clonotypes between healthy human individuals (dated by TCRdb to 2020 to 2021). Library prep was done by the immunoSEQ multiplex PCR assay. TCRdb re-hosts the immuneACCESS table, in-frame sequences only. Its copies lack some clones; in the studies checked, an unresolved V gene accounts for under half of them, and the cause for the rest is not known. A total of over a million clones appear in this sample, approximately 97% of them only once. 1.2% of the sample rests with the top ten. Sequenced: naive CD4+ T cells sorted from blood. The label giving this sample's cell subset or site can be read as: CD45RA+ positively selected. All receptors come from a man aged 30 to 39 in good health.

The gene calls are TRBV18 and TRBJ1-1; the D gene is possibly TRBD1 (5 bases). The length of the CDR3 is 13 residues. V was clipped by 0 bases and J by 9 bases, with 11 bases between them. The germline V gene has CDR1 KGHSH and CDR2 LQKENI. The CDR3 DNA reads as TGTGCCAGCTCACCACCCGGAGGGACGAAAGCTTTCTTT. It codes for CASSPPGGTKAFF.

The V call is TRBV5-1, the J call TRBJ2-3; tentative D call: TRBD1 (6 bases). Per the germline V gene, CDR1 is SGHRS and CDR2 is YFSETQ. Trimming stripped 4 bases from V and 4 bases from J, with 16 bases between. The CDR3 runs 15 residues. Written as DNA, the CDR3 is TGCGCCAGCAGCCTTGCGGACAGTTCTTCAGATACGCAGTATTTT. This sequence encodes CASSLADSSSDTQYF.

The V gene is TRBV5-1, the J gene TRBJ2-5; 10 positions agree with TRBD1. The CDR3 loop spans 15 amino acids. CDR1 and CDR2 from the germline V gene are SGHRS and YFSETQ. J was trimmed by 4 bases and V by 3 bases; bases with no gene match: 6. As DNA, the CDR3 is TGCGCCAGCAGCTCGCGGGACAGGGGAAGAGAGACCCAGTACTTC. Translating it yields CASSSRDRGRETQYF.

V gene TRBV10-3 combines with J gene TRBJ1-4; unclear D gene. The CDR3 spans 16 residues. Trimming took off 2 bases at V and 8 bases at J, with 18 bases between the two ends. Germline V CDR1 and CDR2: ENHRY, SYGVKD. The CDR3 coding sequence is TGTGCCATCAGTGAGGTGCACCAGGCTGGGAGGGAAAAACTGTTTTTT. As protein: CAISEVHQAGREKLFF.

The chain employs TRBV5-1 and TRBJ1-4; D remains ambiguous. Deletions cut 4 bases from V and 7 bases from J, with 11 bases between. Germline lookup yields CDR1 SGHRS and CDR2 YFSETQ. CDR3 length equals 13 residues. CDR3 DNA: TGCGCCAGCAGCCTTAGGCTTGGTGAAAAACTGTTTTTT. Protein: CASSLRLGEKLFF.